Below are 6 T cell receptor beta chains sequenced from a single sample in a study of PD-L1 blockade in urothelial cancer. TCRdb keeps only in-frame clones here, not all; method: immunoSEQ multiplex PCR. The repertoire holds 95,000 to 100,000 clones, with more than 75% as singletons. Time point noted: pretreatment peripheral blood. Sequencing used PBMCs, obtained around atezolizumab (anti-PD-L1) treatment. These receptors all stem from a man aged 55 to 69 with urothelial cancer.

This chain links TRBV14 with TRBJ1-1, with 9 bases identical to TRBD1. The CDR3 loop spans 15 amino acids. J was trimmed by 5 bases and V by 6 bases; bases with no gene match: 10. Germline CDR1 SGHDN, CDR2 FVKESK. The CDR3: CASRPSTGGGTEAFF. In DNA form, the CDR3 reads TGTGCCAGCAGACCTTCGACAGGGGGTGGAACTGAAGCTTTCTTT.

The chain carries TRBV2 and TRBJ1-2, with 8 positions matching TRBD1. This CDR3 is 15 amino acids long. Germline V gene lookup returns CDR1 SNHLY and CDR2 FYNNEI. After removal of 4 bases from V and 1 base from J, the junction contained 5 bases not matched to a gene. The CDR3 here is CASSVRTGGNYGYTF. The CDR3 DNA reads TGTGCCAGCAGTGTCCGTACAGGGGGTAACTATGGCTACACCTTC.

This CDR3 reads CASSVLQVLTDTQYF. CDR3 coding DNA: TGTGCCAGCAGCGTATTACAGGTCCTCACAGATACGCAGTATTTT. V gene TRBV9 combines with J gene TRBJ2-3, with D perhaps matching TRBD1 (5 bases). The CDR3 is 15 residues long. Per the germline V gene, CDR1 is SGDLS and CDR2 is YYNGEE. The ends were cut back, 1 base at V and 2 bases at J, with 11 bases in the middle. The full variable domain, in which reference TRBV9 and TRBJ2-3 provide the parts outside the CDR3, is DSGVTQTPKHLITATGQRVTLRCSPRSGDLSVYWYQQSLDQGLQFLIQYYNGEERAKGNILERFSAQQFPDLHSELNLSSLELGDSALYFCASSVLQVLTDTQYFGPGTRLTVL.

Concerning this clone itself: Within the sample, other DNA sequences also encode this same CDR3. This chain links TRBV28 with TRBJ1-2; a possible D gene is TRBD1 (6 bases). The V end lost 6 bases, the J end lost 2 bases, and 13 bases lay between the germline ends. The CDR3 is 14 residues long. Per the germline V gene, CDR1 is MDHEN and CDR2 is SYDVKM. CDR3 sequence (DNA): TGTGCCAGCAGGCCCTCCGGACAGAACTATGGCTACACCTTC. Protein sequence: CASRPSGQNYGYTF.

The CDR3 DNA follows: TGTGCCAGCAGCTTGGGACAGGGCTCGACTGAAGCTTTCTTT. Protein sequence: CASSLGQGSTEAFF. The J gene is TRBJ1-1, the V gene TRBV5-4; TRBD1 matches 7 bases. Germline V gene lookup returns CDR1 SGHNT and CDR2 YYREEE (reference sequence). This CDR3 contains 14 residues. The V gene end was trimmed by 0 bases and the J gene end by 5 bases; junction bases not matched to a gene: 4.

The chain recombines TRBV19 with TRBJ2-1; 9 bases agree with TRBD2. The CDR3 has 15 amino acids. Per the germline V gene, CDR1 is LNHDA and CDR2 is SQIVND (reference sequence). Germline trimming cut 1 base from V and 4 bases from J; bases unmatched to any gene: 2. CDR3: CASSIASGRYNEQFF. CDR3 bases: TGTGCCAGTAGTATAGCCAGCGGGAGGTACAATGAGCAGTTCTTC. Variable domain in full (rest from reference TRBV19 and TRBJ2-1): DGGITQSPKYLFRKEGQNVTLSCEQNLNHDAMYWYRQDPGQGLRLIYYSQIVNDFQKGDIAEGYSVSREKKESFPLTVTSAQKNPTAFYLCASSIASGRYNEQFFGPGTRLTVL.